The present TCR beta chain was sequenced within a study of cytomegalovirus exposure and HLA in healthy donors. The V and J ends lost 0 bases and 9 bases respectively, with 14 bases between them. CDR3 length equals 14 residues. Per germline, CDR1 MGHRA and CDR2 YSYEKL. The PCR used 60 Vbeta and 13 Jbeta primers. Sequencing was performed with immunoSEQ multiplex PCR; in TCRdb, only in-frame clones are kept and a portion is missing. The table lists approximately 160,000 clones, more than 65% of them singletons. The V call is TRBV4-1, the J call TRBJ1-2; the D gene is possibly TRBD1 (5 bases). This receptor was obtained from a woman in her 40s in good health and CMV-seropositive. The sample was PBMCs. CDR3: CASSQDRPQGRYTF. The CDR3, as DNA: TGCGCCAGCAGCCAAGACAGGCCGCAGGGTCGCTACACCTTC.